One sample yielded the 18 T cell receptor beta chains listed below, sequenced in a study of blood T cell repertoires in COVID-19. Measured with immunoSEQ multiplex PCR; TCRdb has only the in-frame clones, and not every one. The table lists more than 110,000 clones, over 60% of them singletons, with around 4.2% in the top ten. Sequencing used peripheral blood. These receptors all stem from a woman of 80 years or more with active or convalescent COVID-19.

This clone was seen more than once but under ten times. The chain links TRBV5-6 to TRBJ1-2; unclear D gene. This CDR3 spans 14 amino acids. Trimming pared 1 base from V and 3 bases from J, leaving 10 bases between. Germline lookup yields CDR1 SGHDT and CDR2 YYEEEE. The CDR3 sequence: CASSLYTEHYGYTF. The CDR3 DNA sequence: TGTGCCAGCAGCTTGTATACGGAGCACTATGGCTACACCTTC.

The rearrangement uses TRBV5-4 and TRBJ2-2; 10 bases are a match to TRBD1. The CDR3 contains 18 residues. The germline V gene encodes CDR1 SGHNT and CDR2 YYREEE (reference sequence). The V and J ends lost 0 bases and 4 bases, in that order; junction bases with no gene match: 9. CDR3 loop: CASSLGGLGQGRTGELFF. The CDR3 DNA is TGTGCCAGCAGCTTGGGAGGCCTGGGACAGGGGCGCACCGGGGAGCTGTTTTTT.

CDR3 region: CASSQDSLETQYF. In nucleotides, the CDR3 is TGCGCCAGCAGCCAGGATTCCTTAGAGACCCAGTACTTC. The V and J genes are TRBV5-1 and TRBJ2-5; no clear D. Per germline, CDR1 SGHRS and CDR2 YFSETQ. The ends were cut back, 4 bases at V and 4 bases at J, with 11 bases in the middle. The CDR3 length is 13 residues.

The gene calls are TRBV3-1 (or the pseudogene TRBV3-2) and TRBJ2-3; the D gene is possibly TRBD2 (6 bases). The germline gives CDR1 LGHDT, CDR2 YNNKEL (reference sequence). V was pared by 3 bases and J by 4 bases, with 17 bases between. This CDR3 comprises 16 residues. As DNA, the CDR3 is TGTGCCAGCAGCCAGATCGGGGGAGCAGGTGCAGATACGCAGTATTTT. Translating it yields CASSQIGGAGADTQYF.

The rearrangement joins TRBV19 to TRBJ2-1; D unresolved. V was trimmed by 1 base and J by 0 bases, leaving 10 bases between them. CDR3 length: 16 amino acids. CDR1 is LNHDA, CDR2 SQIVND, per germline (reference sequence). The chain's CDR3 is CASSIGLGFSYNEQFF. CDR3 sequence (DNA): TGTGCCAGTAGTATAGGCCTAGGTTTCTCCTACAATGAGCAGTTCTTC.

The CDR3 region has the DNA TGTGCCAGCAGCGTCCCGGGACAGCACTCCTATGGCTACACCTTC. It is translated as CASSVPGQHSYGYTF. The V call is TRBV7-9, the J call TRBJ1-2, with TRBD1 matching 7 bases. V dropped 5 bases and J dropped 4; count of bases not matched to a gene: 10. Germline assignment: CDR1 SEHNR and CDR2 FQNEAQ (reference sequence). This CDR3 region has 15 residues.

CDR3 in amino acids: CAWSIAGLPRNYNEQFF. The CDR3 bases are TGTGCCTGGAGTATCGCGGGGCTGCCTCGAAATTACAATGAGCAGTTCTTC. The chain uses TRBV30 and TRBJ2-1; a possible D gene is TRBD2 (6 bases). CDR3 length: 17 residues. V dropped 2 bases and J dropped 4 bases, with 21 bases sitting between them. The germline V gene encodes CDR1 GTSNPN and CDR2 SVGIG (reference sequence).

The gene calls are TRBV10-2 and TRBJ1-5, with D hard to call. This CDR3 comprises 14 residues. CDR1 is WSHSY and CDR2 is SAAADI in the germline V gene. The V gene lost 6 bases and the J gene lost 1 base, with 10 bases spanning the gap. The CDR3: CASRHMNSNQPQHF. As DNA, the CDR3 is TGCGCCAGCAGGCACATGAACAGCAATCAGCCCCAGCATTTT.

The sample holds one count of this clone. The chain joins TRBV7-9 to TRBJ1-2; D call uncertain. Deletions cut 8 bases from V and 3 bases from J, with 13 bases between. Germline values: CDR1 SEHNR, CDR2 FQNEAQ (reference sequence). The CDR3 length is 13 residues. CDR3 coding DNA: TGTGCCAGCGGTAGCGGGTTTGACTATGGCTACACCTTC. Protein: CASGSGFDYGYTF. Full variable domain (outside the CDR3, taken from reference TRBV7-9 and TRBJ1-2): DTGVSQNPRHKITKRGQNVTFRCDPISEHNRLYWYRQTLGQGPEFLTYFQNEAQLEKSRLLSDRFSAERPKGSFSTLEIQRTEQGDSAMYLCASGSGFDYGYTFGSGTRLTVV.

The chain is built from TRBV12-2 and TRBJ2-7; TRBD1, the D gene given by the table, was not confirmed from the DNA. TRBV12-2 is labeled a pseudogene. The CDR3 length is 12 residues. The CDR3 nucleotides read TGTGCAAGTCGCCCCCCCCAGTTCGAGCAGTACTTC. Amino acid sequence: CASRPPQFEQYF.

Concerning this clone: An end of the junction does not agree with germline; a read error may underlie this. The rearrangement joins TRBV7-7 to TRBJ2-7; D gene unclear. The CDR3 has 13 residues. Looked up from germline, CDR1 is SSHAT and CDR2 is FNYEAQ (reference sequence). The CDR3 DNA is TGTGCTAGCAGCTACAGAATCCGAAGCGAGCAGTACTTC. It translates to CASSYRIRSEQYF.

This chain joins TRBV6-4 and TRBJ1-2; 10 positions match TRBD1. The V segment lost 4 bases and the J segment 1 base; nucleotides outside the gene matches: 9. The CDR3 loop spans 17 amino acids. Germline V gene data show CDR1 as MRHNA and CDR2 as SNTAGT. CDR3 nucleotide sequence: TGTGCCAGCAGTGCCACCGGGACAGGGGCTCTTAACTATGGCTACACCTTC. Translating gives CASSATGTGALNYGYTF.

The chain couples TRBV7-2 to TRBJ2-5; TRBD2 is a possible D gene (5 bases). The CDR3 contains 13 residues. V was cut by 2 bases and J by 4 bases, with 8 bases left in between. Germline V gene lookup returns CDR1 SGHTA and CDR2 FQGNSA. The CDR3 loop reads CASSLSGVETQYF. CDR3 nucleotides: TGTGCCAGCAGCTTATCCGGGGTAGAGACCCAGTACTTC.

This clone has more than one count but fewer than ten. The chain is built from TRBV19 and TRBJ2-7; possible D gene TRBD1, 5 bases. V dropped 5 bases and J dropped 0 bases, with 8 bases sitting between them. This CDR3 spans 13 amino acids. From germline, CDR1 is LNHDA and CDR2 SQIVND (reference sequence). The CDR3 DNA follows: TGTGCCAGTAGTTTGGACAACTCCTACGAGCAGTACTTC. Its protein is CASSLDNSYEQYF.

This clone was counted a few times. This rearrangement joins TRBV6-5 to TRBJ1-2; 8 bases agree with TRBD1. V gave up 5 bases and J gave up 4 bases; unmatched junction bases: 6. The germline gives CDR1 MNHEY, CDR2 SVGAGI. The CDR3 has 14 residues. In nucleotides, the CDR3 is TGTGCCAGCAGTCAATCAGGGGGCGGCTATGGCTACACCTTC. Its translation: CASSQSGGGYGYTF.

The chain carries TRBV6-6 and TRBJ1-2; 7 nucleotides align to TRBD1. The germline gives CDR1 MNHNY, CDR2 SVGAGI (reference sequence). V gave up 6 bases and J gave up 4 bases; unmatched junction bases: 11. This CDR3 region has 15 residues. The CDR3 spells CASSPRAQGVYGYTF. The CDR3 DNA reads as TGTGCCAGCAGCCCTAGGGCCCAGGGGGTCTATGGCTACACCTTC.

DNA for the CDR3: TGTGCCAGCAGCAGACAGGGGTCTAGCACCTACGAGCAGTACTTC. It specifies CASSRQGSSTYEQYF. V and J are TRBV6-2 or TRBV6-3 and TRBJ2-7, with 8 bases fitting TRBD1. CDR1 and CDR2 (germline): MNHEY, SVGEGT. The ends lost 6 bases at V and 2 bases at J; junction bases unmatched: 9. CDR3 length equals 15 residues.

The chain links TRBV5-1 to TRBJ1-2; tentative D call: TRBD1 (5 bases). The CDR3 extends over 14 amino acids. Looked up from germline, CDR1 is SGHRS and CDR2 is YFSETQ. The V and J ends lost 4 bases and 7 bases respectively, with 17 bases between them. As DNA, the CDR3 is TGCGCCAGCAGCCCCCGGGACTCGAAAGGTGGCTACACCTTC. Protein: CASSPRDSKGGYTF.